Below are 9 T cell receptor beta chains sequenced from a single sample in a study of PD-L1 blockade in urothelial cancer. Time point here: peripheral blood 6 weeks after treatment start. Method: immunoSEQ multiplex PCR; TCRdb's copy keeps in-frame clones and lacks some. In the table there are more than 90,000 clones, around 78% of which are singletons. The material was PBMCs, obtained around atezolizumab (anti-PD-L1) treatment. These receptors originate from a man between 65 and 79 years old with urothelial cancer.

This clone was counted a single time. V and J are TRBV7-3 and TRBJ2-5; D unclear. The CDR3 covers 15 residues. V lost 5 bases to trimming and J lost 2 bases, with 15 bases between them. Germline V lookup: CDR1 SGHTA, CDR2 FQGTGA. CDR3 loop: CASSRTVGRQETQYF. CDR3 bases: TGTGCCAGCAGCCGAACCGTCGGCAGGCAAGAGACCCAGTACTTC.

V and J are TRBV7-2 and TRBJ1-4; D is uncertain. Germline values: CDR1 SGHTA, CDR2 FQGNSA. Trimming took 1 base from V and 5 from J, leaving 14 bases between them. This CDR3 comprises 16 residues. This CDR3 is CASSLERLQANEKLFF. DNA for the CDR3: TGTGCCAGCAGCTTAGAAAGGCTCCAGGCGAATGAAAAACTGTTTTTT.

The chain carries TRBV19 and TRBJ2-3, with D tentatively TRBD1 (5 bases). Germline V CDR1 and CDR2: LNHDA, SQIVND (reference sequence). V lost 8 bases and J lost 0, with 15 bases in between. The CDR3 extends over 15 amino acids. The CDR3 region is CASSADTISTDTQYF. The CDR3 nucleotides are TGTGCCAGTTCGGCGGACACGATTAGCACAGATACGCAGTATTTT. The variable domain in full, with the rest retrieved from reference TRBV19 and TRBJ2-3, is DGGITQSPKYLFRKEGQNVTLSCEQNLNHDAMYWYRQDPGQGLRLIYYSQIVNDFQKGDIAEGYSVSREKKESFPLTVTSAQKNPTAFYLCASSADTISTDTQYFGPGTRLTVL.

This clone has only one observation. V usage is TRBV5-1 and J usage is TRBJ2-3; 7 nucleotides agree with TRBD2. This CDR3 contains 15 residues. V was clipped by 0 bases and J by 8 bases; unmatched bases: 9. Germline V CDR1 and CDR2: SGHRS, YFSETQ. The CDR3 sequence: CASSLDRTGGATQYF. The CDR3 DNA is TGCGCCAGCAGCTTGGATCGGACGGGGGGTGCTACGCAGTATTTT.

The J gene is TRBJ2-2, the V gene TRBV6-1, with D uncertain. The germline V and J ends were trimmed by 2 bases and 7 bases, with 11 bases remaining between them. CDR1 is MNHNS, CDR2 SASEGT, per germline. The CDR3 is 14 residues long. This CDR3 is CASSESRVGGELFF. The CDR3 bases are TGTGCCAGCAGTGAATCCCGGGTGGGCGGGGAGCTGTTTTTT.

In this sample, this clone turned up once. The chain recombines TRBV2 with TRBJ1-6; 7 nucleotides match TRBD1. Germline V lookup: CDR1 SNHLY, CDR2 FYNNEI. The CDR3 length is 14 residues. V lost 7 bases to trimming and J lost 6 bases; unmatched junction nucleotides: 6. Here the CDR3 DNA reads TGTGCCAGCAAGGGGACAGCCCCTAATTCACCCCTCCACTTT. Its translation: CASKGTAPNSPLHF.

The chain uses TRBV15 and TRBJ2-4; D gene unclear. Trimming took off 0 bases at V and 0 bases at J, with 12 bases between the two ends. CDR1 and CDR2 (germline): LNHNV, YYDKDF (reference sequence). This CDR3 is built from 17 residues. CDR3 nucleotides: TGTGCCACCAGCAGAGATATAACTACCCAAGCCAAAAACATTCAGTACTTC. It is translated as CATSRDITTQAKNIQYF. The full variable domain, in which reference TRBV15 and TRBJ2-4 provide the parts outside the CDR3, is DAMVIQNPRYQVTQFGKPVTLSCSQTLNHNVMYWYQQKSSQAPKLLFHYYDKDFNNEADTPDNFQSRRPNTSFCFLDIRSPGLGDTAMYLCATSRDITTQAKNIQYFGAGTRLSVL.

This clone has just a few counts. The chain links TRBV5-1 to TRBJ1-1; perhaps TRBD1 as D (5 bases). V lost 4 bases to trimming and J lost 0 bases, with 10 bases between them. In germline, CDR1 is SGHRS, CDR2 YFSETQ. The CDR3 covers 14 residues. CDR3 in DNA: TGCGCCAGCAGCCTCGGGGGGATGAACACTGAAGCTTTCTTT. Protein: CASSLGGMNTEAFF.

This chain connects TRBV7-8 to TRBJ2-2; D perhaps matches TRBD1 (6 bases). Trimming shortened V by 0 bases and J by 6 bases, and 17 bases separated the two germline ends. Per the germline V gene, CDR1 is SGHVS and CDR2 is FQNEAQ. CDR3 length: 17 residues. The CDR3 reads CASSLASNRESPGELFF. Here the CDR3 DNA reads TGTGCCAGCAGCTTAGCGAGTAACAGGGAGTCCCCCGGGGAGCTGTTTTTT.